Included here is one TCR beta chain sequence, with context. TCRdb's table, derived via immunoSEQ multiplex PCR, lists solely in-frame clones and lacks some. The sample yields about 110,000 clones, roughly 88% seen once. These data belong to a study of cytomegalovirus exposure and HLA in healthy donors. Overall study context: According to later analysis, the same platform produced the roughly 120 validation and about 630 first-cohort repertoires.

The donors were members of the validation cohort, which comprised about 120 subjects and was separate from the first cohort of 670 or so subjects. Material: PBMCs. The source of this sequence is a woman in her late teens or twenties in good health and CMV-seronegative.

CDR3 amino acids: CASSEARGYGYTF. CDR3 coding DNA: TGTGCCAGCAGTGAAGCTAGGGGGTATGGCTACACCTTC. The chain carries TRBV6-1 and TRBJ1-2; D may be TRBD1 (6 bases). The ends were cut back, 0 bases at V and 5 bases at J, with 7 bases in the middle. The CDR3 spans 13 residues. Germline lookup yields CDR1 MNHNS and CDR2 SASEGT.